Following are 19 T cell receptor beta chains from one sample sequenced in a study of blood T cells in healthy people across ages. The second PCR ran about 6 to 12 cycles with a sample-barcoded 5' primer and J-beta primers. TCRdb analysed the 5' RACE reads with MiXCR anew, one entry per CDR3 protein. The data contain under 1,000,000 distinct CDR3 sequences, roughly 40% of them singletons. The sequencing sample was made of blood. These receptors all stem from a man between 18 and 29 years old in good health.

The gene calls are TRBV7-9 and TRBJ1-4; no clear D. Trimming shortened V by 8 bases and J by 9 bases, and 25 bases separated the two germline ends. This CDR3 has 16 amino acids. CDR1 is SEHNR and CDR2 is FQNEAQ in the germline V gene (reference sequence). The CDR3, as DNA: TGTGCCAGCGGCCCTTTCGTTAGGATTGACTGGCAAAAACTGTTTTTT. This translates into CASGPFVRIDWQKLFF.

The chain joins TRBV9 to TRBJ2-6, with D maybe TRBD1 (7 bases). Deletions cut 1 base from V and 0 bases from J, with 11 bases between. CDR3 size: 17 residues. The V gene's germline CDR1 is SGDLS and CDR2 YYNGEE. In DNA form, the CDR3 reads TGTGCCAGCAGCGTAAGGCAGGGGGGCTCTGGGGCCAACGTCCTGACTTTC. It specifies CASSVRQGGSGANVLTF.

V is TRBV7-2 and J is TRBJ2-7; 10 bases align to TRBD1. Germline V gene lookup returns CDR1 SGHTA and CDR2 FQGNSA. This CDR3 has 14 amino acids. The trim removed 5 bases at V and 5 bases at J, leaving 6 bases unmatched. The CDR3 DNA reads TGTGCCAGCAGCGTCGGGACAGGGGTAGACGAGCAGTACTTC. Protein product: CASSVGTGVDEQYF.

This chain joins TRBV5-1 and TRBJ2-1; D is unresolved. Germline V CDR1 and CDR2: SGHRS, YFSETQ. This CDR3 contains 15 residues. V was clipped by 2 bases and J by 8 bases, with 17 bases between them. CDR3: CASSFDPNRGDEQFF. DNA for the CDR3: TGCGCCAGCAGCTTCGACCCTAATCGTGGCGATGAGCAGTTCTTC.

This clonotype showed up just a few times. The CDR3 protein is CASSVPGGAKNEQFF. CDR3 DNA: TGTGCCAGCAGCGTCCCCGGGGGGGCTAAAAATGAGCAGTTCTTC. This chain uses TRBV9 with TRBJ2-1; 8 nucleotides match TRBD2. CDR3 length: 15 residues. Germline CDR1 reads SGDLS; CDR2 reads YYNGEE. Losses at the gene ends were 2 bases for V and 7 bases for J; bases not matched to a gene: 8. Looking up the rest from reference TRBV9 and TRBJ2-1 gives the full variable domain: DSGVTQTPKHLITATGQRVTLRCSPRSGDLSVYWYQQSLDQGLQFLIQYYNGEERAKGNILERFSAQQFPDLHSELNLSSLELGDSALYFCASSVPGGAKNEQFFGPGTRLTVL.

This chain joins TRBV7-2 and TRBJ2-1; no clear D. In germline, CDR1 is SGHTA, CDR2 FQGNSA. The CDR3 totals 15 residues. Trimming removed 5 bases at V and 2 bases at J, with 13 bases between. The CDR3 nucleotides are TGTGCCAGCAGCCTAGACTCCCAGGCCTACAATGAGCAGTTCTTC. It translates to CASSLDSQAYNEQFF.

This clonotype was seen ten or more times. The V call is TRBV4-1, the J call TRBJ1-5; D is undetermined. This CDR3 is built from 14 residues. Trimming removed 0 bases at V and 3 bases at J, with 6 bases between. Per the germline V gene, CDR1 is MGHRA and CDR2 is YSYEKL. The CDR3 protein is CASSQDTYNQPQHF. The CDR3 DNA is TGCGCCAGCAGCCAAGACACCTACAATCAGCCCCAGCATTTT.

The J gene is TRBJ2-5, the V gene TRBV4-1, with a tentative D call TRBD2 (6 bases). V was trimmed by 0 bases and J by 2 bases, leaving 16 bases between them. This CDR3 spans 17 amino acids. Germline loops: CDR1 MGHRA, CDR2 YSYEKL. This CDR3 is CASSQERLEGTQETQYF. CDR3 DNA sequence: TGCGCCAGCAGCCAAGAACGATTAGAGGGGACTCAAGAGACCCAGTACTTC.

In regard to this clonotype: A clone one base away is much larger, so this may be a read error. V and J are TRBV10-3 and TRBJ2-7, with a tentative D call TRBD2 (7 bases). CDR1 and CDR2 from the germline V gene are ENHRY and SYGVKD. The CDR3 length is 15 residues. As DNA, the CDR3 is TGTGTCATCAGTGAGGGGGGGTCCACCTCCTACGAGCAGTACTTC. Protein: CVISEGGSTSYEQYF.

The chain recombines TRBV4-3 with TRBJ2-5; 8 nucleotides align to TRBD1. This CDR3 comprises 15 residues. V dropped 3 bases and J dropped 7; count of bases not matched to a gene: 10. The germline V gene encodes CDR1 LGHNA and CDR2 YSLEER. The CDR3: CASSQDQGARGTQYF. DNA of the CDR3: TGCGCCAGCAGCCAGGATCAGGGGGCGAGGGGGACCCAGTACTTC.

This clonotype has ten or more counts. The J gene is TRBJ2-1, the V gene TRBV4-3, with 7 bases fitting TRBD1. Germline V gene lookup returns CDR1 LGHNA and CDR2 YSLEER. Trimming at V came to 5 bases and at J to 0 bases, leaving 4 bases not matched to a gene. This CDR3 has 15 residues. CDR3 loop: CASSVDRASYNEQFF. CDR3 in DNA: TGCGCCAGCAGCGTCGACAGGGCCTCCTACAATGAGCAGTTCTTC.

This clonotype has a handful of counts. The chain uses TRBV9 and TRBJ2-7; D unclear. The CDR3 extends over 11 amino acids. The V end lost 0 bases, the J end lost 6 bases, and 4 bases lay between the germline ends. In germline, CDR1 is SGDLS, CDR2 YYNGEE. The CDR3 here is CASSVGPEQYF. The CDR3 nucleotides read TGTGCCAGCAGCGTAGGCCCCGAGCAGTACTTC.

This clonotype was counted a few times. The chain links TRBV4-2 to TRBJ1-5, with 10 nucleotides matching TRBD1. The CDR3 spans 16 residues. Germline assignment: CDR1 LGHNA and CDR2 YNFKEQ. Trimming took 0 bases from V and 6 from J; bases not matched to a gene: 5. The CDR3 nucleotides read TGTGCCAGCAGCCAAGATGGGGACAGGGGAGGTCAGCCCCAGCATTTT. Its protein product is CASSQDGDRGGQPQHF.

This clonotype was observed at least ten times. This chain uses TRBV12-3 or TRBV12-4 with TRBJ2-7; TRBD2 might be the D (6 bases). The CDR3 spans 13 residues. Trimming left V 6 bases short and J 3 bases short, with 12 bases between. This chain's CDR3 is CASSGGNNYEQYF. The CDR3 DNA sequence: TGTGCCAGCAGCGGCGGGAACAACTACGAGCAGTACTTC.

The rearrangement joins TRBV6-2 or TRBV6-3 to TRBJ1-2; tentatively, D is TRBD1 (5 bases). This CDR3 is built from 17 residues. Trimming cost V 5 bases and J 2 bases, with 21 bases left between them. Germline V gene sequence: CDR1 MNHEY, CDR2 SVGEGT. The CDR3: CASSDRWGGGRNYGYTF. The CDR3 nucleotides read TGTGCCAGCAGTGACCGCTGGGGCGGGGGAAGAAACTATGGCTACACCTTC.

This clonotype was counted ten times or more. V and J are TRBV20-1 and TRBJ1-6, with 7 bases lining up with TRBD1. J lost 5 bases, V lost 3 bases, and 10 bases had no gene match. CDR1 and CDR2 from the germline V gene are DFQATT and SNEGSKA (reference sequence). The CDR3 totals 16 residues. The CDR3 spells CSASDFKTGNNSPLHF. CDR3 nucleotide sequence: TGCAGTGCTAGTGACTTTAAGACAGGGAATAATTCACCCCTCCACTTT.

Of note for this clonotype: A junction boundary mismatches the germline segment, possibly from a read error. V is TRBV11-2 and J is TRBJ1-4, with D possibly matching TRBD1 (5 bases). This CDR3 is 17 amino acids long. Germline loops: CDR1 SGHAT, CDR2 FQNNGV. CDR3: CASSPLDGAPTNERLFF. CDR3 sequence (DNA): TGTGCCAGCAGCCCACTAGATGGGGCGCCAACTAATGAAAGACTGTTTTTT.

A remark on this clonotype: One end of the junction fails to match germline, which may point to a read error. The rearrangement uses TRBV27 and TRBJ2-5; 8 bases are a match to TRBD1. Germline loops: CDR1 MNHEY, CDR2 SMNVEV (reference sequence). This CDR3 has 15 residues. CDR3: CPSSFAGGFSETQYF. In DNA, the CDR3 is TGTCCCAGCAGTTTTGCAGGGGGCTTTAGCGAGACCCAGTACTTC.

This clonotype was observed once. The chain is built from TRBV5-5 and TRBJ2-5; D remains unclear. Looked up from germline, CDR1 is SGHKS and CDR2 is YYEKEE (reference sequence). The CDR3 runs to 13 residues. V lost 4 bases, J lost 5 bases, and 12 bases lay in between. CDR3 sequence reads: CASSVSPDETQYF. For the CDR3, the DNA is TGTGCCAGCAGCGTGAGTCCCGATGAGACCCAGTACTTC.